This T cell receptor beta chain was recovered during a study of T cells after yellow fever vaccination (dated by TCRdb to 2018 to 2020). For the wider study: Libraries from fractions with low cell numbers were prepared with the SMART-Seq v4 Ultra Low Input RNA kit. To follow T-cell clones before and after both primary and booster YFV17D yellow fever vaccination, bulk TCR alpha and beta repertoires underwent longitudinal sequencing. Two healthy male donors, one aged 18 to 30 and one aged 30 to 40 years, were included in the cohort. Blood was collected at multiple timepoints before and after primary and secondary immunization, and bulk PBMC replicates and cell subsets were isolated. Paper-wide results and their limitations: Because abundant contaminating clonotypes from the bulk population could be contained in FACS-sorted repertoires, computational filtering was required. After the booster, most of the clones that had expanded following primary vaccination were detected again (approximately 96% of CD4 and more than 85% of CD8), which suggests that memory was broadly maintained. The secondary T-cell response was weaker than the primary response but faster, peaking on day 5 instead of day 15. A small share of clonotypes was detected in both CD4 and CD8 compartments, with the overlap likely arising from convergent recombination. Because the study included only a couple of donors, the extent to which the findings can be generalized is limited.

The CDR3 runs 13 residues from the cysteine to the phenylalanine. Of the read, only the CDR3 DNA is kept; its 39 bases are in frame from base 1. The junction shows trimming of 0 bases on V and 5 bases on J, plus 8 bases between the germline ends. The germline V gene gives CDR1 as SGDLS and CDR2 as YYNGEE. TCR cDNA was made using 5'RACE template switching, a step that added a universal primer site and unique molecular identifiers. Priming for cDNA synthesis came from both the TCR alpha and TCR beta constant segments. Two PCR steps were used to amplify libraries, with sample barcodes and sequencing adapters being added in the second step. Sequencing of libraries was performed on Illumina HiSeq 2500 (2x100 bp) or NovaSeq (2x150 bp). The source study handled its data this way. MIGEC was used to demultiplex reads and collapse the reads into UMI consensus sequences, and MiXCR was used for V(D)J alignment. Vaccine-responding clonotypes were defined with edgeR using replicate PBMC samples, requiring FDR below 0.01 and a log2 fold change above 5 up to day 15. CD4 or CD8 identity was assigned to each bulk clonotype according to whether the clonotype was present at higher abundance in the sequenced CD4 repertoire or the sequenced CD8 repertoire. Using fastp at Q25 and MiXCR, TCRdb reprocessed the public reads and kept productive beta chains. Rows matching on CDR3 protein sequence are summarized as one entry with the most common DNA and genes. The V and J calls and clone size come from TCRdb's table, not from the authors' own analysis. The sample table contains about 300,000 distinct CDR3 sequences; only one count was recorded for approximately 7% of them. The top ten constitute over 15% of the sample.

With respect to this clonotype: The antigen this receptor binds is unknown. No per-base quality is available; no much larger clone lies one base away.

What the treatment or condition label conveys for this sample: live attenuated yellow fever vaccine strain. At each blood-draw timepoint, two biological replicates of bulk PBMCs were collected. A standard Ficoll-Paque protocol was used to isolate PBMCs from peripheral blood. TriZol was used to extract RNA from bulk PBMCs, from CD4 and CD8 fractions, and from dextramer-positive and dextramer-negative fractions. The input for sequencing was PBMCs, taken about 49 days after the first yellow fever vaccination. The receptor comes from a man younger than 30 who received the YFV17D yellow fever vaccine. The chain is made from TRBV9 and TRBJ1-2; no D gene can be assigned with confidence. The DNA sequence is TGTGCCAGCAGCGTAGACACAGAGTATGGCTACACCTTC. It specifies CASSVDTEYGYTF. Reference TRBV9 and TRBJ1-2 proteins supply the regions before and after the CDR3; the full variable domain is: DSGVTQTPKHLITATGQRVTLRCSPRSGDLSVYWYQQSLDQGLQFLIQYYNGEERAKGNILERFSAQQFPDLHSELNLSSLELGDSALYFCASSVDTEYGYTFGSGTRLTVV.